This T cell receptor beta chain was sequenced during a study of blood T cell repertoires in COVID-19. Looking at the study overall: The United States, Italy and Spain provided the acute and convalescent COVID-19 samples. T cells, B-cell-depleted T cells, or PBMCs supplied cDNA or gDNA.

How the authors handled the data: Cell counts per sample came from amplifying reference gene primers. Sequencing used immunoSEQ multiplex PCR; TCRdb keeps in-frame clones, though not all of them. The D gene and trimming were derived from the DNA, and the V and J assignments and clone size from that table. The repertoire has some 89,000 clones, roughly 84% of them found once; the top ten carry 11%. Looked up from germline, CDR1 is MNHNY and CDR2 is SVGAGI (reference sequence). This CDR3 has 15 amino acids. J gave up 10 bases and V 4 bases, and 9 bases lay outside the gene matches. This clonotype was sampled from a man aged 70 or older with acute or convalescent COVID-19. The chain carries TRBV6-6 and TRBJ1-6; 8 nucleotides line up with TRBD1. Sequenced: peripheral blood. The CDR3 loop reads CASSFSVRGQSPLHF. CDR3 DNA: TGTGCCAGCAGTTTCTCCGTCAGGGGGCAATCACCCCTCCACTTT.